Listed here are 4 T cell receptor beta chains from one sample, sequenced in a study of blood T cell repertoires in COVID-19. Clones were sequenced by immunoSEQ multiplex PCR, and TCRdb holds only the in-frame ones, with some missing. The sample consists of 200,000 to 300,000 clones, 88% of them appearing once. The sample was peripheral blood. Source of these receptors: a man in his sixties who had recovered from COVID-19.

This clone showed up just once. The V gene is TRBV20-1, the J gene TRBJ2-1, with D uncertain. In germline, CDR1 is DFQATT, CDR2 SNEGSKA (reference sequence). V gave up 5 bases and J gave up 1 base, with 3 bases separating them. CDR3 length: 11 amino acids. The CDR3 loop is CSAPSYNEQFF. DNA of the CDR3: TGCAGTGCTCCTTCCTACAATGAGCAGTTCTTC.

As DNA, the CDR3 is TGTGCCAGCAGTTTACAGCGGGGGCCTGGGGATGAGCAGTTCTTC. Translation: CASSLQRGPGDEQFF. The rearrangement links TRBV28 to TRBJ2-1; 8 bases are a match to TRBD2. Germline V lookup: CDR1 MDHEN, CDR2 SYDVKM. The junction had 8 bases not matched to a gene; V was cut back by 2 bases and J by 8 bases. CDR3 length equals 15 residues.

The chain is built from TRBV12-3 or TRBV12-4 and TRBJ2-7; D ambiguous. The CDR3 has 12 amino acids. V was clipped by 3 bases and J by 13 bases, with 16 bases between them. DNA of the CDR3: TGTGCCAGCAGTTTGTGGAGCCTCCGGCTCTACTTC. Translating it yields CASSLWSLRLYF.

The chain joins TRBV7-9 to TRBJ2-5; D remains ambiguous. V lost 7 bases and J 5 bases, leaving 11 bases between the germline ends. The length of the CDR3 is 12 residues. Germline V gene lookup returns CDR1 SEHNR and CDR2 FQNEAQ (reference sequence). The CDR3, as DNA: TGTGCCAGCACCCCGGCGGAGGAGACCCAGTACTTC. Translation gives CASTPAEETQYF.